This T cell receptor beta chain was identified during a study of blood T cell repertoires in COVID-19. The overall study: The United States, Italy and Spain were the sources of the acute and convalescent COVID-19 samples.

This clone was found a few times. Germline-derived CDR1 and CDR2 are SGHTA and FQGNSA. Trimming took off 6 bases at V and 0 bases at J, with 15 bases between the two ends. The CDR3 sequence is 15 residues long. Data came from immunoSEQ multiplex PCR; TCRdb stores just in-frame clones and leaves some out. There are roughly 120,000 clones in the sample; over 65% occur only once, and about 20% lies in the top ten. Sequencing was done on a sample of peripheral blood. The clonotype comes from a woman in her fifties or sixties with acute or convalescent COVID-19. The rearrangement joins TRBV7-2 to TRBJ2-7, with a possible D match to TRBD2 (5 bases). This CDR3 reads CASRGGRASSYEQYF. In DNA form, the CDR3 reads TGTGCCAGCAGGGGCGGGCGCGCAAGCTCCTACGAGCAGTACTTC.